This TCR beta chain was sequenced for a study of blood T cell repertoires in COVID-19. Study in general: Italy, Spain and the United States were the sources of the convalescent and acute COVID-19 samples. Sources were T cells, B-cell-depleted T cells, or PBMCs; the material itself was cDNA or gDNA.

The V gene end was trimmed by 6 bases and the J gene end by 2 bases; junction bases not matched to a gene: 7. This CDR3 region has 15 residues. CDR1 is ENHRY and CDR2 is SYGVKD in the germline V gene. Study processing details: Scientists estimated how many nucleated cells there were by amplifying reference gene primers. TCRdb's table, derived via immunoSEQ multiplex PCR, lists solely in-frame clones and lacks some. V and J calls and clone size are as listed in that table; D and trimming were resolved from the DNA. Counted here are approximately 94,000 clones, approximately 80% occurring once; the ten biggest clones make up around an eighth.

The sequence came from a man aged 45-65 years with active or convalescent COVID-19. The sequenced sample consisted of peripheral blood. The V call is TRBV10-3, the J call TRBJ2-3, with 8 bases aligning to TRBD2. CDR3 sequence: CAIREAGDSTDTQYF. The CDR3, as DNA: TGTGCCATCAGGGAAGCGGGAGACTCCACAGATACGCAGTATTTT.